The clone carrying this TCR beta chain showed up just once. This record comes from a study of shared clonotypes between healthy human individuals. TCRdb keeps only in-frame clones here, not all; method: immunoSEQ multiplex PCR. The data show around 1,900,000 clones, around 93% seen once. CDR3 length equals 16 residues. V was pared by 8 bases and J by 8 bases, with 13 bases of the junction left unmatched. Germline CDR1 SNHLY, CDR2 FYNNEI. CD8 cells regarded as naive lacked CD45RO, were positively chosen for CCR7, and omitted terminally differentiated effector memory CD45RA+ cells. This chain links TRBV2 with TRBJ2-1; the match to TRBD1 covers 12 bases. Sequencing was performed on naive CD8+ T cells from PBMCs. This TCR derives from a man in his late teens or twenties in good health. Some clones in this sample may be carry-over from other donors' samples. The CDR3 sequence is CASGPRRDRGHDEQFF. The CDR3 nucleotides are TGTGCCAGCGGACCTCGTAGGGACAGGGGGCACGATGAGCAGTTCTTC.